The 14 T cell receptor beta chains below come from one sample, sequenced in a study of neurological immune-mediated disorders. TCRdb reprocessed the 5' RACE reads with MiXCR, giving one entry per CDR3 protein. The table lists tens of thousands of distinct CDR3 sequences, more than 3% of them singletons. Sample: PBMCs. These receptors were obtained from a man aged 25-45 years with multiple sclerosis.

This clonotype was seen repeatedly, ten times or more. This sequence joins TRBV5-1 and TRBJ2-3, with D uncertain. Germline V gives CDR1 SGHRS, CDR2 YFSETQ. Trimming took off 2 bases at V and 5 bases at J, with 12 bases between the two ends. The CDR3 has 14 residues. CDR3: CASSFERVGDTQYF. CDR3 DNA sequence: TGCGCCAGCAGCTTCGAAAGGGTTGGAGATACGCAGTATTTT.

In its sample, this clonotype was seen a few times. The chain links TRBV6-5 to TRBJ1-2, with 7 bases identical to TRBD1. Germline V gene sequence: CDR1 MNHEY, CDR2 SVGAGI. The CDR3 runs 14 residues. Germline trimming cut 2 bases from V and 7 bases from J; bases unmatched to any gene: 7. CDR3 nucleotides: TGTGCCAGCAGTTACGGAGAGGGGGCGGGTGGCTACACCTTC. Translated, it gives CASSYGEGAGGYTF.

With respect to this clonotype: The CDR3 ends on some other residue instead of the conserved phenylalanine or tryptophan, so this is likely a read error. This chain uses TRBV13 with TRBJ2-3; no definite D call. Per the germline V gene, CDR1 is PRHDT and CDR2 is FYEKMQ (reference sequence). V was shortened by 3 bases and J by 1 base, with 2 bases between the two germline ends. The CDR3 totals 12 residues. CDR3 sequence: CASSLGTDTQYI. The CDR3 nucleotides are TGTGCCAGCAGCTTGGGCACAGATACGCAGTATATT.

In this sample, this clonotype turned up many times. V gene TRBV2 combines with J gene TRBJ2-1; D gene ambiguous. Trimming stripped 11 bases from V and 10 bases from J, with 15 bases between. Germline V gives CDR1 SNHLY, CDR2 FYNNEI. The CDR3 sequence is 11 residues long. CDR3 sequence reads: CASLEAGEQFF. CDR3 DNA sequence: TGTGCCTCCCTTGAGGCAGGAGAGCAGTTCTTC.

This clonotype was counted ten times or more. This rearrangement joins TRBV5-1 to TRBJ1-1; the D is unclear. Germline V lookup: CDR1 SGHRS, CDR2 YFSETQ. V was shortened by 5 bases and J by 1 base, with 12 bases between the two germline ends. The CDR3 runs to 14 residues. CDR3 sequence (DNA): TGCGCCAGCAGTTTAACCGTAGGGAACACTGAAGCTTTCTTT. Protein product: CASSLTVGNTEAFF. Drawing the rest from reference TRBV5-1 and TRBJ1-1, the complete variable domain is KAGVTQTPRYLIKTRGQQVTLSCSPISGHRSVSWYQQTPGQGLQFLFEYFSETQRNKGNFPGRFSGRQFSNSRSEMNVSTLELGDSALYLCASSLTVGNTEAFFGQGTRLTVV.

This clonotype occurred many times. The chain couples TRBV12-3 or TRBV12-4 to TRBJ2-2; unclear D gene. The germline V and J ends were trimmed by 5 bases and 0 bases, with 7 bases remaining between them. There are 14 residues in the CDR3. CDR3 in amino acids: CASSPFSNTGELFF. The CDR3 DNA is TGTGCCAGCAGTCCCTTTTCGAACACCGGGGAGCTGTTTTTT.

Many counts were recorded for this clonotype. The V call is TRBV7-9, the J call TRBJ2-1; the match to TRBD2 covers 9 bases. J gave up 1 base and V 5 bases, and 15 bases lay outside the gene matches. CDR3 size: 19 residues. Germline V gives CDR1 SEHNR, CDR2 FQNEAQ (reference sequence). CDR3 amino acids: CASSPSARASGKSYNEQFF. CDR3 bases: TGTGCCAGCAGCCCCTCCGCTCGGGCTAGCGGGAAGTCCTACAATGAGCAGTTCTTC.

This clonotype was picked up many times. The V call is TRBV5-1, the J call TRBJ2-2; D remains unclear. Germline CDR1 SGHRS, CDR2 YFSETQ. The germline V and J ends were trimmed by 3 bases and 5 bases, with 8 bases remaining between them. The CDR3 contains 13 residues. This chain's CDR3 is CASSWTWTGELFF. The CDR3 DNA is TGCGCCAGCAGCTGGACCTGGACCGGGGAGCTGTTTTTT. Based on the CDR3 plus reference TRBV5-1 and TRBJ2-2, the full variable domain is KAGVTQTPRYLIKTRGQQVTLSCSPISGHRSVSWYQQTPGQGLQFLFEYFSETQRNKGNFPGRFSGRQFSNSRSEMNVSTLELGDSALYLCASSWTWTGELFFGEGSRLTVL.

This clonotype was found many times. The V and J genes are TRBV7-8 and TRBJ2-3; D is unclear. The germline CDR1 and CDR2 sequences are SGHVS and FQNEAQ. CDR3 size: 13 residues. The V end was cut by 5 bases, the J end by 3 bases, with 9 bases between. The CDR3 spells CASSLGLTDTQYF. The CDR3 DNA sequence: TGTGCCAGCAGCCTTGGTCTTACAGATACGCAGTATTTT.

The table lists this clonotype with many counts. The J gene is TRBJ2-5, the V gene TRBV7-2, with 7 nucleotides matching TRBD1. J gave up 5 bases and V 4 bases, and 7 bases lay outside the gene matches. The CDR3 length is 14 residues. CDR1 and CDR2 (germline): SGHTA, FQGNSA. The DNA for the CDR3 is TGTGCCAGCAGCTCCCACAGGGGTGGGGAGACCCAGTACTTC. Its protein is CASSSHRGGETQYF.

This clonotype has just a few counts. The chain couples TRBV5-1 to TRBJ2-7; D remains unclear. There are 14 residues in the CDR3. V was pared by 0 bases and J by 1 base, with 8 bases between. From germline, CDR1 is SGHRS and CDR2 YFSETQ. The CDR3 DNA reads TGCGCCAGCAGCTTGGACGTCAGATCCTACGAGCAGTACTTC. Its translation: CASSLDVRSYEQYF.

This clonotype was detected many times. The chain couples TRBV14 to TRBJ1-6, with TRBD1 matching over 10 bases. Germline V CDR1 and CDR2: SGHDN, FVKESK. The CDR3 has 15 amino acids. J lost 7 bases, V lost 0 bases, and 0 bases had no gene match. This CDR3 is CASSQEGQGNSPLHF. CDR3 sequence (DNA): TGTGCCAGCAGCCAAGAGGGACAGGGGAATTCACCCCTCCACTTT.

There are many counts of this clonotype. The chain joins TRBV6-5 to TRBJ1-2, with 8 bases that match TRBD1. CDR1 is MNHEY, CDR2 SVGAGI, per germline. CDR3 length: 15 amino acids. The junction had 9 bases not matched to a gene; V was cut back by 6 bases and J by 3 bases. The CDR3 sequence is CASSSDRGVYYGYTF. The DNA of the CDR3 is TGTGCCAGCAGCTCAGACAGGGGAGTATACTATGGCTACACCTTC.

The sample holds many counts of this clonotype. The chain recombines TRBV20-1 with TRBJ1-1, with 7 nucleotides matching TRBD1. Trimming cost V 6 bases and J 1 base; bases outside gene matches: 5. Germline CDR1 reads DFQATT; CDR2 reads SNEGSKA (reference sequence). CDR3 length: 13 residues. The CDR3 DNA reads as TGCAGTGCGCCGGACAGGCGGAACACTGAAGCTTTCTTT. Its translation is CSAPDRRNTEAFF.